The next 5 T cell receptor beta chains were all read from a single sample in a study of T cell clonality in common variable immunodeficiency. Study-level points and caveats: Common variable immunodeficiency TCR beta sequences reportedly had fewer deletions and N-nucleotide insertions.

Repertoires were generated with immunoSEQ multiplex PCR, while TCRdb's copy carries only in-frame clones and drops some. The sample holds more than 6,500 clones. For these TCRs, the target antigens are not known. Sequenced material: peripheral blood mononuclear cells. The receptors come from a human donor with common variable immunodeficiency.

The CDR3 reads CASSETGTNYGYTF. The CDR3 bases that were read are TGTGCCAGCAGCGAAACAGGAACTAACTATGGC. The gene calls are TRBV7-9 and TRBJ1-2; maybe TRBD1 (5 bases). The read gets to within 3 residues of the CDR3 end, and the germline J gene fills in the rest. The ends were cut back, 5 bases at V and 0 bases at J, with 10 bases in the middle. Germline loops: CDR1 SEHNR, CDR2 FQNEAQ (reference sequence). The CDR3 consists of 14 residues.

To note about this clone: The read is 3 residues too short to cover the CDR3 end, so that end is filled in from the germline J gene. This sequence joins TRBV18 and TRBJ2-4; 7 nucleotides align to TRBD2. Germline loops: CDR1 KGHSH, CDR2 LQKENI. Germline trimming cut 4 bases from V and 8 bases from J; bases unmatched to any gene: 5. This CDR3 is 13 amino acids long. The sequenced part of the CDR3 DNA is TGTGCCAGCTCACGACCGGGGGGATACATT. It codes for CASSRPGGYI. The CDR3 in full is CASSRPGGYIQYF. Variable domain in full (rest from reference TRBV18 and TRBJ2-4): NAGVMQNPRHLVRRRGQEARLRCSPMKGHSHVYWYRQLPEEGLKFMVYLQKENIIDESGMPKERFSAEFPKEGPSILRIQQVVRGDSAAYFCASSRPGGYIQYFGAGTRLSVL.

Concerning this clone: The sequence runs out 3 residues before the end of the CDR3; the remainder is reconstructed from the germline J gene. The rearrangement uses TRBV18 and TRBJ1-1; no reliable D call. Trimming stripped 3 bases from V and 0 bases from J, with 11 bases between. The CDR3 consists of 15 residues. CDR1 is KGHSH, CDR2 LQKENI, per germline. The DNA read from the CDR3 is TGTGCCAGCTCACCCCTAACAGCCATGAACACTGAA. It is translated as CASSPLTAMNTE. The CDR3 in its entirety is CASSPLTAMNTEAFF.

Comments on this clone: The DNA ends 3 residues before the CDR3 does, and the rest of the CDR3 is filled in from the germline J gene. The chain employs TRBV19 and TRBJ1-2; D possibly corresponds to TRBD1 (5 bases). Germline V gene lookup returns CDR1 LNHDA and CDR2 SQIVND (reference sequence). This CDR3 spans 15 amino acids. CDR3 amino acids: CASSFLTEISLGYTF. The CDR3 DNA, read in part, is TGTGCCAGTAGTTTCCTGACAGAGATCAGTTTGGGC.

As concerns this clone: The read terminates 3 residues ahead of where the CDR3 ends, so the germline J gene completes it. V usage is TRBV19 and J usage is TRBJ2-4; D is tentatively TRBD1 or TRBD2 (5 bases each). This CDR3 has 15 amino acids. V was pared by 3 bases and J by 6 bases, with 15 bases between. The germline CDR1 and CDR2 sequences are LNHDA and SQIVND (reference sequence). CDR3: CASSIVQGALNIQYF. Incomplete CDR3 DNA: TGTGCCAGTAGTATTGTTCAGGGAGCCTTAAACATT.